This T cell receptor beta chain was captured in a study of neurological immune-mediated disorders. Regarding the study as a whole: CDR3 amino acid sequences of expanded clones were not shared across subjects, a result suggesting private repertoires in all groups.

At least ten counts were recorded for this clonotype. Its antigen is unidentified. The CDR3 loop spans 14 amino acids. The germline CDR1 and CDR2 sequences are SGHRS and YFSETQ. J lost 6 bases, V lost 4 bases, and 6 bases had no gene match. Each TCR transcript was tagged with a 10-nucleotide random UMI during 5'RACE. TCRdb ran MiXCR on the 5' RACE reads and lists one entry per CDR3 protein. The sample shows about 55,000 distinct CDR3 sequences, around 3.6% of them seen only once. V usage is TRBV5-1 and J usage is TRBJ2-1; TRBD1 aligns across 8 bases. The sequence was collected from a man aged 25-45 years with multiple sclerosis. Sample: PBMCs. CDR3 sequence: CASSPDDRGNEQFF. DNA for the CDR3: TGCGCCAGCAGCCCGGACGACAGGGGCAATGAGCAGTTCTTC.